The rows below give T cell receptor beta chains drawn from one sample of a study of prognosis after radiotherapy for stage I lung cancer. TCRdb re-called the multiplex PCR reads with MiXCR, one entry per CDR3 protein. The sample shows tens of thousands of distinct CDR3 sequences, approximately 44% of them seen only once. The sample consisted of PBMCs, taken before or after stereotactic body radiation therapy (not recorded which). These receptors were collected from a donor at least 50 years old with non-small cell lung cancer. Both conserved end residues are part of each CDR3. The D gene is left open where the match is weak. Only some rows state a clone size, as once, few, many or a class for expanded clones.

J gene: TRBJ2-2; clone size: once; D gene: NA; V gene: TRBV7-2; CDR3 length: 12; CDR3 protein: CASSGDDLRLFF; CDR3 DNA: TGTGCCAGCAGCGGGGACGACTTGCGGCTGTTTTTT
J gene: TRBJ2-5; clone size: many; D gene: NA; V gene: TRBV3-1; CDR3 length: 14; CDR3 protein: CASSSRLVQETQYF; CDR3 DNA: TGTGCCAGCAGTTCGAGACTAGTACAAGAGACCCAGTACTTC
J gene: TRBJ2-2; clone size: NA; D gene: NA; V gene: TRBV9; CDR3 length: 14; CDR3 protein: CASSVQVGDGELFF; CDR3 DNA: TGTGCCAGCAGCGTACAGGTCGGAGACGGGGAGCTGTTTTTT
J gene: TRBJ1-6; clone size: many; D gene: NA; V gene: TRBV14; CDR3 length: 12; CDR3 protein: CASSQPPSPLHF; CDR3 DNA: TGTGCCAGCAGCCAACCCCCCTCACCCCTCCACTTT
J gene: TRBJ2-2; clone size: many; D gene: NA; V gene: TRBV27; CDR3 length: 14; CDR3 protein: CASSSYPNTGELFF; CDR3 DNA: TGTGCCAGCAGTTCCTACCCGAACACCGGGGAGCTGTTTTTT
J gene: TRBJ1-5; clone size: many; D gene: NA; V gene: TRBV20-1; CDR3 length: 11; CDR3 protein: CSARRNQPQHF; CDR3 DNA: TGCAGTGCTAGAAGGAACCAGCCCCAGCATTTT
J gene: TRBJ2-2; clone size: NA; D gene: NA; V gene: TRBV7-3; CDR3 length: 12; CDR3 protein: CSSSLRAGEQFF; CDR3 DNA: TGTTCCAGCAGCTTAAGGGCCGGGGAGCAGTTTTTT
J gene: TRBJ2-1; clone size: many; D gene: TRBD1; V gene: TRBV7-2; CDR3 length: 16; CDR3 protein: CASSSQGVSSYNEQFF; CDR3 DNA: TGTGCCAGCAGCTCACAGGGGGTTAGCTCCTACAATGAGCAGTTCTTC
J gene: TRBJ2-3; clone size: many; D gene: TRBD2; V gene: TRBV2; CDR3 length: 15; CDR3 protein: CASRRTSIGTDTQYF; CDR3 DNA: TGTGCCAGCAGAAGGACTAGCATTGGCACAGATACGCAGTATTTT
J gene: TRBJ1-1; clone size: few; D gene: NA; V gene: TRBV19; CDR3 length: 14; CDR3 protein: CASRRNHWNTEAFF; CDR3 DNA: TGTGCCAGCCGCCGGAACCATTGGAACACTGAAGCTTTCTTT
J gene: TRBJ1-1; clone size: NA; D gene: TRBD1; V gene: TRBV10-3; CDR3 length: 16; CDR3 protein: CAISEPGTGSHTEALF; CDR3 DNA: TGTGCCATCAGTGAACCGGGGACAGGGAGTCACACTGAAGCTTTATTT
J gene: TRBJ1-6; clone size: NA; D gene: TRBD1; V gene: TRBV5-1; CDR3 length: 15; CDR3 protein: CASSIDGQENSPLHF; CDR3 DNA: TGCGCCAGCAGCATAGATGGACAGGAAAATTCACCCCTCCACTTT
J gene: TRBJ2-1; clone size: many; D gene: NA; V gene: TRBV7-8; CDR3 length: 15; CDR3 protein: CASSLVRGQYNEQFF; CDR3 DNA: TGTGCCAGCAGCTTAGTCAGGGGCCAATACAATGAGCAGTTCTTC
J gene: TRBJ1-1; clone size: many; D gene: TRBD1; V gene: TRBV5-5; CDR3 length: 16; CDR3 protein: CASSSGQGARGTEAFF; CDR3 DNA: TGTGCCAGCAGCTCTGGACAGGGGGCGCGGGGGACTGAAGCTTTCTTT
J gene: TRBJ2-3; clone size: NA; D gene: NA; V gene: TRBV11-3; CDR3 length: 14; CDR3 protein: CASSLNALTDTQYF; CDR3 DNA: TGTGCCAGCAGCTTAAATGCCCTGACAGATACGCAGTATTTT
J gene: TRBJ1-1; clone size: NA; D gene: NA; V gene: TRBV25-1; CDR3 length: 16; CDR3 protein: CASRPSDRWMNTEAFF; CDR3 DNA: TGTGCCAGCCGTCCCTCTGACAGGTGGATGAACACTGAAGCTTTCTTT
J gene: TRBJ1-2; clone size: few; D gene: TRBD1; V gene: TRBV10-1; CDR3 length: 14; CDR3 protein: CASRKDRARYGYTF; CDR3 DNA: TGCGCCAGCAGAAAAGACAGGGCAAGGTATGGCTACACCTTC
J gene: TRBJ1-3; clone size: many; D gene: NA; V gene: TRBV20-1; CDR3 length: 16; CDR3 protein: CSASWRGALSGNTIYF; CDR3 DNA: TGCAGTGCCTCCTGGAGGGGGGCTCTTTCGGGAAACACCATATATTTT
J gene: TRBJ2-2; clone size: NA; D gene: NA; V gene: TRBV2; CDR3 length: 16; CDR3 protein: CASSGTTTVNTVELFF; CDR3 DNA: TGTGCCAGCAGTGGAACAACTACCGTAAACACCGTGGAGCTGTTTTTT
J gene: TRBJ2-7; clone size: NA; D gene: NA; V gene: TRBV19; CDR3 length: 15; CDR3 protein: CASSILREGVHEQYF; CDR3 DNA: TGTGCCAGTAGTATACTGAGGGAGGGGGTTCACGAGCAGTACTTC
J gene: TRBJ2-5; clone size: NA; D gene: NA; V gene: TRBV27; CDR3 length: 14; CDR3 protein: CASSSSGTFHTQYF; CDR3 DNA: TGTGCCAGCAGTTCCTCCGGGACATTCCATACCCAGTACTTC
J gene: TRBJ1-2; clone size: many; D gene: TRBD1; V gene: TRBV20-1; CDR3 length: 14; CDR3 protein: CSALGTGINYGYTF; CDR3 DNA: TGCAGTGCTCTGGGGACAGGGATAAACTATGGCTACACCTTC
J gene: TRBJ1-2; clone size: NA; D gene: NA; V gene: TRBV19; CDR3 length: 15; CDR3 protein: CASKGQGSNRYGYTF; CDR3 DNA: TGTGCCAGTAAAGGGCAGGGCTCGAATCGCTATGGCTACACCTTC
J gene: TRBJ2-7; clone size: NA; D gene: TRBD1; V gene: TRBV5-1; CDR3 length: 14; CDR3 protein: CASSSRQGTYEQYF; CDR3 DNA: TGCGCCAGCAGCTCACGACAGGGGACCTACGAGCAGTACTTC
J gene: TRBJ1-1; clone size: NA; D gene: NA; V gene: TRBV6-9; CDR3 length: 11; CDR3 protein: CASGYDGEAFF; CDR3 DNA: TGTGCCAGCGGTTACGATGGTGAAGCTTTCTTT
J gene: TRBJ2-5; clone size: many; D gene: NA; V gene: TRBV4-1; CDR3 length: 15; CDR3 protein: CASSQGENPGETQYF; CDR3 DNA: TGCGCCAGCAGCCAAGGAGAAAATCCGGGGGAGACCCAGTACTTC
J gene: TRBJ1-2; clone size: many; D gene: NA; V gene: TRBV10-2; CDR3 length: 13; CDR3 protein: CASSERQVDGYTF; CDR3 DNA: TGCGCCAGCAGTGAGCGGCAGGTGGATGGCTACACCTTC
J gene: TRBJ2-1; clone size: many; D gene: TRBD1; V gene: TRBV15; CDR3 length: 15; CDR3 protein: CATSTGRDSYNEQFF; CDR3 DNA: TGTGCCACCAGCACCGGCCGGGACAGCTACAATGAGCAGTTCTTC
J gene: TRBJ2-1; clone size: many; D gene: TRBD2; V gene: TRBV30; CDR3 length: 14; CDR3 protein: CASRAGGSYNEQFF; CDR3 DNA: TGTGCCTCACGAGCGGGAGGGTCTTACAATGAGCAGTTCTTC
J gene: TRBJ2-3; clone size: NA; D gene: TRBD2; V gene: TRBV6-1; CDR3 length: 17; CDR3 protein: CASTAGTSVRISDTQYF; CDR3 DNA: TGTGCCAGCACCGCGGGGACTAGCGTGAGGATCTCCGATACGCAGTATTTT
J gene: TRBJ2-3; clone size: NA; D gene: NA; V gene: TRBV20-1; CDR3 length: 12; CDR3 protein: CRAGRGTDTQYF; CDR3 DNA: TGCAGGGCCGGAAGAGGCACCGATACGCAGTATTTT
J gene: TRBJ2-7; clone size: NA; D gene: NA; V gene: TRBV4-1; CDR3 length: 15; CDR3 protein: CASSQEFSSSYEQYF; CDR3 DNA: TGCGCCAGCAGCCAAGAGTTTTCCAGCTCCTACGAGCAGTACTTC
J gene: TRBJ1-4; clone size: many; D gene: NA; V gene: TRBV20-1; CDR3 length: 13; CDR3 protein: CSARDPRTEKLFF; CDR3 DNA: TGCAGTGCTAGAGATCCCCGGACCGAAAAACTGTTTTTT
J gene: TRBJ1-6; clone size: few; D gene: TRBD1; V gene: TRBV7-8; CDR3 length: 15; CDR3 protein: CASSYNRGNDSHLHF; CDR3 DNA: TGTGCCAGCAGCTATAACAGGGGGAACGATTCACACCTCCACTTT
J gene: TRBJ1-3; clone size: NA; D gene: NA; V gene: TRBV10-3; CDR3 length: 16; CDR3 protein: CAIRATGLGAGKNIYF; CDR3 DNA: TGTGCCATCCGGGCCACAGGGTTGGGGGCTGGAAAAAACATATATTTT
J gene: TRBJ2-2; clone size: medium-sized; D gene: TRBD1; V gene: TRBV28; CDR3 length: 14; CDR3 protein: CASSSGTGTGELFF; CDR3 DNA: TGTGCCAGCAGTTCCGGGACAGGCACCGGGGAGCTGTTTTTT
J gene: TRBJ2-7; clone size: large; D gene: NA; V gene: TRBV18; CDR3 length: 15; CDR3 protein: CASSPHEVSPYEQYF; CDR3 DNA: TGTGCCAGCTCACCACATGAGGTATCCCCCTACGAGCAGTACTTC
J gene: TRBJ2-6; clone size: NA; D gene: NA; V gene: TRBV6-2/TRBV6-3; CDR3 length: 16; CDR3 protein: CANNCRASSGANVLTF; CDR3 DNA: TGTGCCAACAACTGCAGGGCCAGCTCTGGGGCCAACGTCCTGACTTTC
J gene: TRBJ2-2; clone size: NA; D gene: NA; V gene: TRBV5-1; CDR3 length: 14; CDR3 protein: CASSLEGLTGELFF; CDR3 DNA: TGCGCCAGCAGCTTGGAAGGATTGACCGGGGAGCTGTTTTTT
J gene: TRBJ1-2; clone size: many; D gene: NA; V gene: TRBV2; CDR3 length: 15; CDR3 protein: CASSLGGTANYGYTF; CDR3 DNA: TGTGCCAGCAGCCTAGGGGGGACGGCTAACTATGGCTACACCTTC
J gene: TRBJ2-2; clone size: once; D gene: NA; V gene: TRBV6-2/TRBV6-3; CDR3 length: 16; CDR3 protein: CASSYYRPTATGELFF; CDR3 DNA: TGTGCCAGCAGTTACTATCGGCCCACGGCGACCGGGGAGCTGTTTTTT
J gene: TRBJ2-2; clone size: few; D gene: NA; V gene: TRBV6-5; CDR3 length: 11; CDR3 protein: CASSYPGELFF; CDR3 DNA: TGTGCCAGCAGTTATCCCGGGGAGCTGTTTTTT
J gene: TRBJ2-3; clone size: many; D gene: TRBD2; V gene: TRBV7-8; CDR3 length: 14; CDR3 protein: CASSLGTSGNTQYF; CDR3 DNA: TGTGCCAGCAGCTTAGGAACCAGCGGGAATACGCAGTATTTT
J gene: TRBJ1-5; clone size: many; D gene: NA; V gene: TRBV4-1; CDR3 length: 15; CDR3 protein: CASSQEGLSNQPQHF; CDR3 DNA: TGCGCCAGCAGCCAAGAGGGGCTGAGCAATCAGCCCCAGCATTTT
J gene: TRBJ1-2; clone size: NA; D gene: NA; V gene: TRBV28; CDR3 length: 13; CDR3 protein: CASSSFGAYGYTF; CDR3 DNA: TGTGCCAGCAGCTCGTTCGGGGCGTACGGCTACACCTTC
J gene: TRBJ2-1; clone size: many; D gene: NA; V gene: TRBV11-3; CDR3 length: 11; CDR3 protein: CASSAYNEQFF; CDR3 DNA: TGTGCCAGCAGCGCTTACAATGAGCAGTTCTTC
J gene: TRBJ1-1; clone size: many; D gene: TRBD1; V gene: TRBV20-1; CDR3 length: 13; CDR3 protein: CSAKGTGDIEAFF; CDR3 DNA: TGCAGTGCAAAAGGGACAGGGGACATTGAAGCTTTCTTT
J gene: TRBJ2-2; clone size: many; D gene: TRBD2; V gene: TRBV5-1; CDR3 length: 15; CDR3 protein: CASSLGAGDTGELFF; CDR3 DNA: TGCGCCAGCAGCTTGGGAGCGGGGGACACCGGGGAGCTGTTTTTT
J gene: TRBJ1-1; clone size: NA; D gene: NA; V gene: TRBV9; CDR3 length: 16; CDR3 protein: CASSVRAGPINTEAFF; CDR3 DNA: TGTGCCAGCAGCGTGCGGGCAGGACCCATTAACACTGAAGCTTTCTTT
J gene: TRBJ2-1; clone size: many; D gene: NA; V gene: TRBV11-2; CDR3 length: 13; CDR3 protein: CASSTLRGNEQFF; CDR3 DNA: TGTGCCAGCAGCACCCTCAGGGGTAATGAGCAGTTCTTC
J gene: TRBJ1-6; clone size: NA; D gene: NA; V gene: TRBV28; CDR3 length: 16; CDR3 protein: CASSPSGSAIGSPLHF; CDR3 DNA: TGTGCCAGCAGTCCCTCGGGGAGCGCAATTGGTTCACCCCTCCACTTT
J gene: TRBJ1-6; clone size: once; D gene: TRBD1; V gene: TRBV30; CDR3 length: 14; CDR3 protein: CATPRDSPNSPLHF; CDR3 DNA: TGTGCCACACCACGGGACAGCCCTAATTCACCCCTCCACTTT
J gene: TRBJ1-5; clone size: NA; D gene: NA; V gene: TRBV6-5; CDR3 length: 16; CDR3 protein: CASSYWEDYSNQPQHF; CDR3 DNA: TGTGCCAGCAGTTACTGGGAGGATTATAGTAATCAGCCCCAGCATTTT